The following is a T cell receptor (beta chain) sequence with its context. This entry is derived from a study of T cell responses to AZD1222 COVID-19 vaccine. Germline CDR1 LGHDT, CDR2 YNNKEL (reference sequence). This CDR3 contains 15 residues. Trimming removed 4 bases at V and 2 bases at J, with 13 bases between. Repertoires were generated with immunoSEQ multiplex PCR, while TCRdb's copy carries only in-frame clones and drops some. The sample holds over 120,000 clones, over 75% seen once. The receptor comes from an adult in good health. The V gene is TRBV3-1 (or the pseudogene TRBV3-2), the J gene TRBJ2-3; weak D call: TRBD2 (5 bases). Sample: peripheral blood, taken on day 0 of AZD1222 vaccination. This CDR3 is CASSPTRSLTDTQYF. CDR3 DNA sequence: TGTGCCAGCAGCCCCACTAGGAGCCTCACAGATACGCAGTATTTT.